The 27 T cell receptor beta chains listed next were all sequenced from one sample in a study of PD-L1 blockade in urothelial cancer. Sequenced by immunoSEQ multiplex PCR; TCRdb stores in-frame clones only, minus some. The sample consists of 55,000 or so clones, approximately 87% of them appearing once. The input for sequencing was PBMCs, taken around atezolizumab (anti-PD-L1) treatment. These receptors came from a man aged 35 to 55 with urothelial cancer.

V gene TRBV6-6 combines with J gene TRBJ2-2, with 8 bases matching TRBD2. V was pared by 2 bases and J by 6 bases, with 8 bases of the junction left unmatched. The CDR3 runs 16 residues. Germline lookup yields CDR1 MNHNY and CDR2 SVGAGI (reference sequence). CDR3 residues: CASSYEGLANAGELFF. DNA for the CDR3: TGTGCCAGCAGTTACGAAGGACTAGCTAACGCCGGGGAGCTGTTTTTT.

CDR3 region: CAISEGGVAAPYEQYF. DNA for the CDR3: TGTGCCATCAGTGAGGGTGGGGTAGCGGCACCCTACGAGCAGTACTTC. The chain is built from TRBV10-3 and TRBJ2-7, with D tentatively TRBD2 (6 bases). Germline lookup yields CDR1 ENHRY and CDR2 SYGVKD. Trimming cost V 2 bases and J 2 bases, with 16 bases left between them. This CDR3 is built from 16 residues.

The chain links TRBV27 to TRBJ2-7; D is possibly TRBD1 (5 bases). The germline gives CDR1 MNHEY, CDR2 SMNVEV (reference sequence). V lost 4 bases to trimming and J lost 2 bases, with 15 bases between them. The CDR3 consists of 15 residues. CDR3 bases: TGTGCCAGCAGTTCGCAGCCAGGGTTACCCTACGAGCAGTACTTC. Its protein is CASSSQPGLPYEQYF.

This clone was seen more than once but under ten times. The J gene is TRBJ2-2, the V gene TRBV5-1; D is perhaps TRBD1 (6 bases). V was clipped by 4 bases and J by 4 bases, with 11 bases between them. The CDR3 runs to 14 residues. Per germline, CDR1 SGHRS and CDR2 YFSETQ. The CDR3 loop reads CASSTDRPTGELFF. CDR3 nucleotides: TGCGCCAGCAGCACAGACAGGCCCACCGGGGAGCTGTTTTTT. The entire variable domain, with the rest obtained from reference TRBV5-1 and TRBJ2-2, is as follows: KAGVTQTPRYLIKTRGQQVTLSCSPISGHRSVSWYQQTPGQGLQFLFEYFSETQRNKGNFPGRFSGRQFSNSRSEMNVSTLELGDSALYLCASSTDRPTGELFFGEGSRLTVL.

V usage is TRBV2 and J usage is TRBJ2-1, with a possible D match to TRBD1 (6 bases). The CDR3 contains 12 residues. Germline lookup yields CDR1 SNHLY and CDR2 FYNNEI. V lost 4 bases and J 8 bases, leaving 9 bases between the germline ends. CDR3 sequence reads: CASSAGVDEQFF. The CDR3 nucleotides read TGTGCCAGCAGTGCAGGGGTCGATGAGCAGTTCTTC. Supplemented by reference TRBV2 and TRBJ2-1, the full variable domain reads EPEVTQTPSHQVTQMGQEVILRCVPISNHLYFYWYRQILGQKVEFLVSFYNNEISEKSEIFDDQFSVERPDGSNFTLKIRSTKLEDSAMYFCASSAGVDEQFFGPGTRLTVL.

This chain links TRBV4-1 with TRBJ2-1; 8 nucleotides line up with TRBD2. Germline CDR1 reads MGHRA; CDR2 reads YSYEKL. CDR3 length equals 17 residues. With V trimmed by 0 bases and J by 1 base, 5 bases remained unmatched. DNA for the CDR3: TGCGCCAGCAGCCAAGATGGGGCGGGAGGTTCCTACAATGAGCAGTTCTTC. This sequence encodes CASSQDGAGGSYNEQFF.

The gene calls are TRBV30 and TRBJ1-5; possible D gene TRBD1, 6 bases. Germline loops: CDR1 GTSNPN, CDR2 SVGIG (reference sequence). Trimming cost V 2 bases and J 7 bases, with 12 bases left between them. The length of the CDR3 is 13 residues. The CDR3 loop reads CAWSTGTGQPQHF. CDR3 bases: TGTGCCTGGAGTACAGGGACGGGACAGCCCCAGCATTTT.

This chain joins TRBV20-1 and TRBJ1-1; D gene uncertain. The CDR3 loop spans 11 amino acids. Germline CDR1 reads DFQATT; CDR2 reads SNEGSKA (reference sequence). The V and J ends lost 1 base and 8 bases respectively, with 8 bases between them. The CDR3 loop is CSARGHREAFF. The CDR3 bases are TGCAGTGCTAGAGGACATAGGGAAGCTTTCTTT.

J is TRBJ2-3 and V is TRBV7-9; 10 nucleotides align to TRBD2. The CDR3 runs 16 residues. Per germline, CDR1 SEHNR and CDR2 FQNEAQ (reference sequence). V lost 1 base, J lost 6 bases, and 7 bases stayed unmatched. The chain's CDR3 is CASSLGLAGVVDTQYF. For the CDR3, the DNA is TGTGCCAGCAGCTTAGGCCTAGCGGGAGTGGTTGATACGCAGTATTTT.

The chain employs TRBV5-1 and TRBJ1-5; the D is unclear. The CDR3 spans 15 residues. The germline V gene has CDR1 SGHRS and CDR2 YFSETQ. The V and J ends lost 3 bases and 1 base respectively, with 11 bases between them. Written as DNA, the CDR3 is TGCGCCAGCAGCTGGAACGGGGAAAGCAATCAGCCCCAGCATTTT. This sequence encodes CASSWNGESNQPQHF.

In DNA, the CDR3 is TGTGCCAGCAGCTTAGCGCAGGGGGGCGGCCAGCCCCAGCATTTT. It codes for CASSLAQGGGQPQHF. This chain joins TRBV7-6 and TRBJ1-5; 7 bases match TRBD1. V was clipped by 0 bases and J by 7 bases; unmatched bases: 6. This CDR3 comprises 15 residues. CDR1 is SGHVS and CDR2 is FNYEAQ in the germline V gene.

This clone was counted once. The chain joins TRBV2 to TRBJ2-7; D remains unclear. V dropped 5 bases and J dropped 5 bases, with 4 bases sitting between them. Germline V gene sequence: CDR1 SNHLY, CDR2 FYNNEI. The CDR3 extends over 10 amino acids. This CDR3 reads CASSRDEQYF. In DNA form, the CDR3 reads TGTGCCAGCAGTCGAGACGAGCAGTACTTC.

The chain links TRBV18 to TRBJ1-4, with 12 bases that match TRBD1. Germline CDR1 KGHSH, CDR2 LQKENI. V gave up 5 bases and J gave up 7 bases; unmatched junction bases: 5. The length of the CDR3 is 15 residues. The CDR3 region is CASSGTGGAREKLFF. In nucleotides, the CDR3 is TGTGCCAGCTCAGGGACAGGGGGCGCGCGTGAAAAACTGTTTTTT.

The chain links TRBV2 to TRBJ2-7; tentatively, D is TRBD1 (5 bases). Trimming cost V 7 bases and J 2 bases, with 9 bases left between them. The V gene's germline CDR1 is SNHLY and CDR2 FYNNEI. The CDR3 spans 12 residues. The CDR3 DNA reads as TGTGCCAGCATTGACAGAACCTACGAGCAGTACTTC. It encodes CASIDRTYEQYF.

This chain connects TRBV7-8 to TRBJ2-5, with 7 bases identical to TRBD1. Germline lookup yields CDR1 SGHVS and CDR2 FQNEAQ. This CDR3 is 14 amino acids long. J gave up 7 bases and V 5 bases, and 10 bases lay outside the gene matches. The CDR3 spells CASSTRTGQRTQYF. The DNA for the CDR3 is TGTGCCAGCAGCACCCGGACAGGACAACGGACCCAGTACTTC.

The chain employs TRBV28 and TRBJ1-3; 7 bases align to TRBD1. The CDR3 length is 19 residues. V was clipped by 8 bases and J by 0 bases; unmatched bases: 19. Germline V gives CDR1 MDHEN, CDR2 SYDVKM. CDR3 in amino acids: CASRKGQRGSGSSGNTIYF. The CDR3 DNA sequence: TGTGCCAGCCGCAAGGGACAGAGGGGATCCGGGAGCTCTGGAAACACCATATATTTT.

The chain carries TRBV27 and TRBJ1-2, with 10 positions matching TRBD1. This CDR3 has 15 residues. The junction had 10 bases not matched to a gene; V was cut back by 8 bases and J by 4 bases. Germline CDR1 is MNHEY and CDR2 is SMNVEV (reference sequence). For the CDR3, the DNA is TGTGCCAGCCCCAAAGCCAGGACAGGGGGCTATGGCTACACCTTC. This codes for CASPKARTGGYGYTF.

This sequence joins TRBV13 and TRBJ2-3; D call uncertain. This CDR3 spans 14 amino acids. CDR1 and CDR2 (germline): PRHDT, FYEKMQ (reference sequence). With 4 bases removed from V and 1 base from J, the gap between germline ends came to 9 bases. The CDR3 here is CASSSRQGTDTQYF. For the CDR3, the DNA is TGTGCCAGCAGCTCAAGGCAGGGCACAGATACGCAGTATTTT.

The J gene is TRBJ2-5, the V gene TRBV7-3, with 12 bases aligning to TRBD2. The germline gives CDR1 SGHTA, CDR2 FQGTGA. V gave up 0 bases and J gave up 8 bases; unmatched junction bases: 4. The CDR3 has 15 amino acids. The CDR3 region has the DNA TGTGCCAGCAGCTTAACAGAGACTAGCGGGAGTACCCAGTACTTC. Residues: CASSLTETSGSTQYF.

V and J are TRBV19 and TRBJ1-2; D unclear. Trimming pared 0 bases from V and 6 bases from J, leaving 8 bases between. The CDR3 covers 13 residues. In germline, CDR1 is LNHDA, CDR2 SQIVND (reference sequence). CDR3 in amino acids: CASSIDSGDGYTF. For the CDR3, the DNA is TGTGCCAGTAGTATAGATAGCGGAGATGGCTACACCTTC.

The V and J genes are TRBV29-1 and TRBJ2-1; 7 nucleotides line up with TRBD1. J was trimmed by 4 bases and V by 3 bases; bases with no gene match: 6. The germline gives CDR1 SQVTM, CDR2 ANQGSEA. The CDR3 has 14 amino acids. In DNA form, the CDR3 reads TGCAGCGTTGATCGGACAGGCATTTACAATGAGCAGTTCTTC. This translates into CSVDRTGIYNEQFF.

This clone came up once. The gene calls are TRBV5-4 and TRBJ2-6; no clear D gene. CDR1 SGHNT and CDR2 YYREEE come from the germline V gene (reference sequence). Trimming pared 6 bases from V and 1 base from J, leaving 17 bases between. This CDR3 region has 17 residues. Here the CDR3 DNA reads TGTGCCAGCACCCCCAAGTCAGTAAATTCTGGGGCCAACGTCCTGACTTTC. Protein sequence: CASTPKSVNSGANVLTF.

This chain uses TRBV4-1 with TRBJ2-3, with TRBD2 matching over 7 bases. The CDR3 covers 14 residues. With 7 bases clipped from V and 5 bases from J, the junction kept 9 bases outside the gene matches. Germline CDR1 and CDR2: MGHRA and YSYEKL. This CDR3 is CASTGGPTEDTQYF. CDR3 bases: TGCGCCAGCACGGGAGGACCGACGGAAGATACGCAGTATTTT.

V gene TRBV5-1 combines with J gene TRBJ1-2; D might be TRBD1 (5 bases). The CDR3 consists of 15 residues. Germline CDR1 SGHRS, CDR2 YFSETQ. The ends were cut back, 0 bases at V and 4 bases at J, with 13 bases in the middle. The CDR3, as DNA: TGCGCCAGCAGCTTGGCCGGGGAGGGACCCTATGGCTACACCTTC. Protein product: CASSLAGEGPYGYTF.

There are a few counts of this clone. The chain links TRBV5-6 to TRBJ1-1; D is unclear. CDR3 size: 15 residues. Per germline, CDR1 SGHDT and CDR2 YYEEEE. V lost 3 bases, J lost 4 bases, and 16 bases lay in between. The DNA of the CDR3 is TGTGCCAGCAGCTCGGAGCGGGAAGGAGGCACTGAAGCTTTCTTT. Its protein product is CASSSEREGGTEAFF.

J is TRBJ1-1 and V is TRBV19; 9 bases match TRBD1. With V trimmed by 6 bases and J by 3 bases, 5 bases remained unmatched. Germline values: CDR1 LNHDA, CDR2 SQIVND (reference sequence). This CDR3 spans 14 amino acids. For the CDR3, the DNA is TGTGCCAGTAGCGGACAGGGGCGGCACACTGAAGCTTTCTTT. Its protein is CASSGQGRHTEAFF. Filled out from reference TRBV19 and TRBJ1-1, the complete variable domain reads DGGITQSPKYLFRKEGQNVTLSCEQNLNHDAMYWYRQDPGQGLRLIYYSQIVNDFQKGDIAEGYSVSREKKESFPLTVTSAQKNPTAFYLCASSGQGRHTEAFFGQGTRLTVV.

V and J are TRBV18 and TRBJ1-1; D may be TRBD1 (5 bases). The germline V gene has CDR1 KGHSH and CDR2 LQKENI. CDR3 size: 11 residues. V dropped 3 bases and J dropped 11 bases, with 10 bases sitting between them. The CDR3 DNA reads as TGTGCCAGCTCACCTGACAAGGGGGCTTTCTTT. The encoded protein is CASSPDKGAFF.